These 9 T cell receptor beta chains came from one sample sequenced in a study of blood T cell repertoires in COVID-19 (dated by TCRdb to about 2020). To prepare the library, the immunoSEQ multiplex PCR assay was applied. This is the immuneACCESS table as TCRdb keeps it, with only in-frame sequences that have V and J called. A part of the clones is gone; compared with another copy, unresolved V genes explain less than half, and the rest is unexplained. In all, the sample holds approximately 53,000 clones, and more than 70% of those were seen once. The ten largest clones represent 2.2% of the sample. Material: peripheral blood. Source of these receptors: a human donor in a cohort sampled during active COVID-19.

The chain combines TRBV18 with TRBJ2-7; 7 bases are shared with TRBD1. The CDR3 has 18 residues. CDR1 and CDR2 (germline): KGHSH, LQKENI. J was trimmed by 2 bases and V by 5 bases; bases with no gene match: 18. Here the CDR3 reads CASSRGVSTGALPYEQYF. The CDR3 coding sequence is TGTGCCAGCTCAAGAGGGGTGTCAACAGGGGCCTTACCCTACGAGCAGTACTTC.

This sequence joins TRBV28 and TRBJ1-2; D is possibly TRBD1 (5 bases). Trimming left V 2 bases short and J 5 bases short, with 6 bases between. The CDR3 covers 12 residues. CDR1 MDHEN and CDR2 SYDVKM come from the germline V gene. The CDR3 region is CASSLRGYGYTF. CDR3 DNA: TGTGCCAGCAGTTTACGGGGGTATGGCTACACCTTC.

This clone has only a few counts. The chain couples TRBV27 to TRBJ1-1, with TRBD1 matching over 10 bases. The CDR3 has 15 residues. J lost 4 bases, V lost 5 bases, and 7 bases had no gene match. The germline CDR1 and CDR2 sequences are MNHEY and SMNVEV (reference sequence). CDR3 coding DNA: TGTGCCAGCAGTGCCCGGGACAGGGGATTCACTGAAGCTTTCTTT. It yields the protein CASSARDRGFTEAFF.

This rearrangement joins TRBV3-1 (or the pseudogene TRBV3-2) to TRBJ1-3; the D is unclear. This CDR3 region has 17 residues. Germline values: CDR1 LGHDT, CDR2 YNNKEL (reference sequence). Between the trimmed V and J ends, which lost 0 bases and 6 bases, there was a span of 18 bases. The CDR3 reads CASSQDSIKLSPNTIYF. The CDR3, as DNA: TGTGCCAGCAGCCAAGACTCCATAAAACTCTCACCAAACACCATATATTTT.

The sample holds one count of this clone. This rearrangement joins TRBV28 to TRBJ2-7; D is perhaps TRBD2 (6 bases). Per germline, CDR1 MDHEN and CDR2 SYDVKM. The V and J ends lost 2 bases and 0 bases respectively, with 14 bases between them. The CDR3 has 16 amino acids. CDR3 sequence reads: CASSLRRLVGSYEQYF. The CDR3 DNA sequence: TGTGCCAGCAGTTTAAGGAGACTAGTAGGCTCCTACGAGCAGTACTTC.

The V gene is TRBV24-1, the J gene TRBJ2-2; D gene uncertain. The ends were cut back, 5 bases at V and 1 base at J, with 7 bases in the middle. This CDR3 spans 14 amino acids. Germline V lookup: CDR1 KGHDR, CDR2 SFDVKD. As DNA, the CDR3 is TGTGCCACCAGTGTTACGGGGAACACCGGGGAGCTGTTTTTT. As protein: CATSVTGNTGELFF.

The CDR3 sequence is CASLHLYEQYF. DNA of the CDR3: TGTGCCAGCTTACACCTCTACGAGCAGTACTTC. The gene calls are TRBV6-6 and TRBJ2-7; D unclear. CDR1 MNHNY and CDR2 SVGAGI come from the germline V gene (reference sequence). V was clipped by 8 bases and J by 3 bases, with 8 bases between them. The length of the CDR3 is 11 residues.

The chain joins TRBV19 to TRBJ2-2; tentatively, D is TRBD2 (6 bases). Germline V lookup: CDR1 LNHDA, CDR2 SQIVND (reference sequence). The CDR3 totals 14 residues. Trimming took off 3 bases at V and 8 bases at J, with 13 bases between the two ends. The CDR3 DNA sequence: TGTGCCAGTAGTATCGGGCGGGGAAGTGGGGAGCTGTTTTTT. It specifies CASSIGRGSGELFF.

This chain uses TRBV29-1 with TRBJ2-3, with TRBD2 identical over 13 bases. The germline V gene has CDR1 SQVTM and CDR2 ANQGSEA. CDR3 size: 14 residues. V shed 8 bases and J 10 bases; nucleotides not matched to a gene: 12. The DNA for the CDR3 is TGCAGCTCTTGGGAAGGACTAGCGGGAGTTCCGCAGTATTTT. It translates to CSSWEGLAGVPQYF.